This entry concerns a single T cell receptor (beta chain). This record comes from a study of blood T cell repertoires in COVID-19. Data came from immunoSEQ multiplex PCR; TCRdb stores just in-frame clones and leaves some out. The data show some 150,000 clones, around four fifths seen once. The CDR3 runs to 12 residues. J was trimmed by 9 bases and V by 4 bases; bases with no gene match: 2. Looked up from germline, CDR1 is SGHNT and CDR2 is YYREEE (reference sequence). The V gene is TRBV5-4, the J gene TRBJ2-1; the match to TRBD1 covers 9 bases. Material: peripheral blood. The clonotype was recovered from a human donor in a cohort sampled during active COVID-19. CDR3 protein: CASSQDRGEQFF. CDR3 DNA: TGTGCCAGCAGCCAGGACAGGGGTGAGCAGTTCTTC.